One sample yielded the 25 T cell receptor beta chains listed below, sequenced in a study of a mutant IDH1 vaccine in newly diagnosed glioma. For these receptors, no antigen is known. The sample's time point: week 35, safety follow-up. Topical imiquimod accompanied each vaccine dose, which consisted of 300 ug of mutant IDH1 20-mer peptide. Only in-frame clones appear in the TCRdb table, and some are missing; sequencing was by immunoSEQ multiplex PCR. The sample carries tens of thousands of clones, roughly 79% recorded once. Sequencing used PBMCs, obtained from a glioma patient whose treatment included an IDH1 peptide vaccine. All receptors come from a woman aged 40 to 49 with glioma. Some clones in this sample may be carry-over from other donors' samples.

The chain couples TRBV4-1 to TRBJ2-3, with 10 bases matching TRBD2. V shed 3 bases and J 1 base; nucleotides not matched to a gene: 7. The CDR3 spans 17 residues. Germline V lookup: CDR1 MGHRA, CDR2 YSYEKL. CDR3 residues: CASSQGPGTSGTDTQYF. CDR3 in DNA: TGCGCCAGCAGCCAGGGGCCCGGGACTAGCGGCACAGATACGCAGTATTTT.

This clone has a single count. The V gene is TRBV2, the J gene TRBJ1-2; D uncertain. Trimming took off 4 bases at V and 8 bases at J, with 14 bases between the two ends. The CDR3 has 13 amino acids. Looked up from germline, CDR1 is SNHLY and CDR2 is FYNNEI. DNA of the CDR3: TGTGCCAGCAGTGTGCGGCGTTCACCCGGCTACACCTTC. Amino acids: CASSVRRSPGYTF.

CDR3 amino acids: CASSDADGYNEQFF. CDR3 sequence (DNA): TGTGCCAGCAGTGACGCCGACGGATACAATGAGCAGTTCTTC. The gene calls are TRBV6-5 and TRBJ2-1; no clear D gene. Deletions cut 5 bases from V and 4 bases from J, with 12 bases between. CDR1 is MNHEY and CDR2 is SVGAGI in the germline V gene. This CDR3 has 14 amino acids.

The chain recombines TRBV19 with TRBJ1-4, with D maybe TRBD1 (5 bases). CDR3 length: 15 amino acids. V lost 5 bases to trimming and J lost 0 bases, with 10 bases between them. CDR1 and CDR2 (germline): LNHDA, SQIVND (reference sequence). In DNA form, the CDR3 reads TGTGCCAGTAGTGGATCAGGGACAACTAATGAAAAACTGTTTTTT. Translating it yields CASSGSGTTNEKLFF.

The chain uses TRBV19 and TRBJ2-7, with 10 nucleotides matching TRBD2. Germline trimming cut 6 bases from V and 3 bases from J; bases unmatched to any gene: 8. The CDR3 is 15 amino acids. Germline loops: CDR1 LNHDA, CDR2 SQIVND (reference sequence). The CDR3 nucleotides read TGTGCCAGTAGATCCTCTAGCGGGGGCCTCTACGAGCAGTACTTC. This encodes CASRSSSGGLYEQYF.

The genes are TRBV10-3 and TRBJ2-6, with D maybe TRBD2 (7 bases). Germline assignment: CDR1 ENHRY and CDR2 SYGVKD. V was clipped by 6 bases and J by 0 bases, with 18 bases between them. CDR3 size: 18 residues. The CDR3 DNA reads as TGTGCCATCAGGGGGGGGCAGACGACCTTCTCTGGGGCCAACGTCCTGACTTTC. Translated: CAIRGGQTTFSGANVLTF.

The V gene is TRBV7-2, the J gene TRBJ1-2, with 9 bases matching TRBD1. Germline values: CDR1 SGHTA, CDR2 FQGNSA. CDR3 length: 15 amino acids. J was trimmed by 8 bases and V by 5 bases; bases with no gene match: 12. DNA of the CDR3: TGTGCCAGCAGCGTACCGAACCGGGACAGGGACGGCTACACCTTC. The encoded protein is CASSVPNRDRDGYTF.

This clone was observed a handful of times. The chain is built from TRBV5-1 and TRBJ1-5; perhaps TRBD1 as D (6 bases). This CDR3 has 15 residues. V was cut by 1 base and J by 5 bases, with 13 bases left in between. The germline gives CDR1 SGHRS, CDR2 YFSETQ. The CDR3 bases are TGCGCCAGCAGCTTGATGCCAGGGGTCCATCAGCCCCAGCATTTT. It codes for CASSLMPGVHQPQHF.

J is TRBJ2-1 and V is TRBV7-9, with TRBD2 matching 7 bases. The CDR3 is made up of 12 amino acids. Germline trimming cut 2 bases from V and 14 bases from J; bases unmatched to any gene: 6. Germline V gives CDR1 SEHNR, CDR2 FQNEAQ (reference sequence). CDR3 in DNA: TGTGCCAGCAGCTTACGACAGCGGGATAAGTTCTTC. This sequence encodes CASSLRQRDKFF.

The rearrangement links TRBV7-9 to TRBJ2-7; D not resolved. The length of the CDR3 is 11 residues. V lost 5 bases and J 3 bases, leaving 5 bases between the germline ends. Per germline, CDR1 SEHNR and CDR2 FQNEAQ (reference sequence). The CDR3 DNA follows: TGTGCCAGCAGCGCGATCTACGAGCAGTACTTC. It encodes CASSAIYEQYF.

V is TRBV11-2 and J is TRBJ2-7; no firm D call. The V end lost 0 bases, the J end lost 4 bases, and 13 bases lay between the germline ends. This CDR3 spans 15 amino acids. The germline CDR1 and CDR2 sequences are SGHAT and FQNNGV. The DNA of the CDR3 is TGTGCCAGCAGCTTAGATACTGGCTCTCCTTACGAGCAGTACTTC. It is translated as CASSLDTGSPYEQYF.

The rearrangement uses TRBV4-3 and TRBJ2-1, with a weak D call TRBD2 (5 bases). The V end was cut by 4 bases, the J end by 8 bases, with 12 bases between. The germline V gene encodes CDR1 LGHNA and CDR2 YSLEER. The CDR3 sequence is 13 residues long. CDR3 residues: CASSLGLWDEQFF. CDR3 DNA: TGCGCCAGCAGCCTCGGACTGTGGGATGAGCAGTTCTTC.

Written as DNA, the CDR3 is TGTGCCGCCGGGGATGGGCGAGGGAGACAAGAGACCCAGTACTTC. Amino acid sequence: CAAGDGRGRQETQYF. The chain uses TRBV10-3 and TRBJ2-5, with a weak D call TRBD2 (5 bases). This CDR3 has 15 amino acids. The V end was cut by 11 bases, the J end by 2 bases, with 21 bases between. Germline lookup yields CDR1 ENHRY and CDR2 SYGVKD.

J is TRBJ1-4 and V is TRBV4-3, with a tentative D call TRBD1 (5 bases). Trimming cost V 2 bases and J 8 bases, with 21 bases left between them. Per germline, CDR1 LGHNA and CDR2 YSLEER. CDR3 length equals 17 residues. The CDR3 nucleotides are TGCGCCAGCAGCCAATCTCCCCAGGGTGTGGGGACGGAAAAACTGTTTTTT. It yields the protein CASSQSPQGVGTEKLFF.

The chain employs TRBV19 and TRBJ1-6; no firm D call. CDR3 length: 14 residues. The V end was cut by 1 base, the J end by 11 bases, with 12 bases between. CDR1 and CDR2 (germline): LNHDA, SQIVND (reference sequence). The CDR3, as DNA: TGTGCCAGTAGTATAGGAAGGGTGCGGGCACCCCTCCACTTT. It is translated as CASSIGRVRAPLHF.

Remarks on this clone: The junction departs from the called germline gene at one end, perhaps through a read error. Other nucleotide sequences in the sample specify the same CDR3. The chain has TRBV13 and TRBJ1-5, with D possibly TRBD1 on 5 matching bases. Looked up from germline, CDR1 is PRHDT and CDR2 is FYEKMQ (reference sequence). The CDR3 sequence is 14 residues long. The CDR3 sequence is CASSLGRGNQPQHF. In DNA form, the CDR3 reads TGTGCCAGCAGCTTGGGGAGGGGCAACCAGCCCCAGCATTTT.

The chain links TRBV5-8 to TRBJ1-5; 7 bases are shared with TRBD1. Per germline, CDR1 SGHTS and CDR2 YDEGEE. The CDR3 loop spans 19 amino acids. V shed 4 bases, J shed 0 bases, and the junction held 16 bases outside the gene matches. The CDR3 DNA sequence: TGTGCCAGCAGCATCCACAGGGGAGGATTGGTCTATAGCAATCAGCCCCAGCATTTT. Its translation is CASSIHRGGLVYSNQPQHF.

The chain combines TRBV9 with TRBJ2-2; maybe TRBD2 (5 bases). This CDR3 spans 17 amino acids. Germline CDR1 and CDR2: SGDLS and YYNGEE. Trimming cost V 1 base and J 2 bases, with 15 bases left between them. The CDR3 DNA reads TGTGCCAGCAGCGTACCCCCAGGAGGTAGAAACACCGGGGAGCTGTTTTTT. Its translation: CASSVPPGGRNTGELFF.

The rearrangement joins TRBV19 to TRBJ2-5; tentatively, D is TRBD1 (5 bases). This CDR3 is 15 amino acids long. Looked up from germline, CDR1 is LNHDA and CDR2 is SQIVND (reference sequence). Trimming shortened V by 0 bases and J by 2 bases, and 10 bases separated the two germline ends. The CDR3 spells CASSIDLTEQETQYF. The CDR3 nucleotides are TGTGCCAGTAGTATAGATTTGACAGAACAAGAGACCCAGTACTTC.

This clone has only one observation. The chain recombines TRBV10-3 with TRBJ2-7; D call uncertain. V dropped 4 bases and J dropped 7 bases, with 26 bases sitting between them. CDR3 length equals 17 residues. The germline V gene has CDR1 ENHRY and CDR2 SYGVKD. In DNA form, the CDR3 reads TGTGCCATCAGTGGGCTTGGGGTTGGGGTGCACATGATTGAGCAGTACTTC. It encodes CAISGLGVGVHMIEQYF.

The chain has TRBV4-3 and TRBJ2-7, with D perhaps TRBD1 (5 bases). With 2 bases removed from V and 0 bases from J, the gap between germline ends came to 11 bases. Germline V CDR1 and CDR2: LGHNA, YSLEER. There are 15 residues in the CDR3. The CDR3 here is CASSQLGQSSYEQYF. The CDR3, as DNA: TGCGCCAGCAGCCAACTGGGGCAGAGCTCCTACGAGCAGTACTTC.

This clone has more than one count but fewer than ten. The rearrangement uses TRBV4-1 and TRBJ1-5, with D unresolved. Germline CDR1 is MGHRA and CDR2 is YSYEKL. This CDR3 spans 15 amino acids. Trimming took 1 base from V and 3 from J, leaving 10 bases between them. DNA for the CDR3: TGCGCCAGCAGCCAAGGGCCGGAGATCAATCAGCCCCAGCATTTT. It yields the protein CASSQGPEINQPQHF.

The chain employs TRBV7-3 and TRBJ2-3; no definite D call. Trimming removed 2 bases at V and 2 bases at J, with 8 bases between. The CDR3 contains 14 residues. CDR1 and CDR2 (germline): SGHTA, FQGTGA. CDR3: CASSLDSATDTQYF. Written as DNA, the CDR3 is TGTGCCAGCAGCTTAGACTCGGCCACAGATACGCAGTATTTT.

V is TRBV12-5 and J is TRBJ2-7; TRBD2 aligns across 8 bases. The CDR3 loop spans 17 amino acids. The germline V gene encodes CDR1 LGHNT and CDR2 FRNRAP. J lost 8 bases, V lost 0 bases, and 15 bases had no gene match. For the CDR3, the DNA is TGTGCTAGTGGTTTGGTATCGGCGGGACTAGGGTCTACGAAGCAGTACTTC. Encoded protein: CASGLVSAGLGSTKQYF.

The genes are TRBV27 and TRBJ2-7; weak D call: TRBD1 (6 bases). The CDR3 has 13 amino acids. V shed 5 bases and J shed 1 base, with 9 bases lying between them. CDR1 is MNHEY and CDR2 is SMNVEV in the germline V gene (reference sequence). CDR3 in amino acids: CASSIDRSYEQYF. In DNA form, the CDR3 reads TGTGCCAGCAGTATAGACAGGTCCTACGAGCAGTACTTC.